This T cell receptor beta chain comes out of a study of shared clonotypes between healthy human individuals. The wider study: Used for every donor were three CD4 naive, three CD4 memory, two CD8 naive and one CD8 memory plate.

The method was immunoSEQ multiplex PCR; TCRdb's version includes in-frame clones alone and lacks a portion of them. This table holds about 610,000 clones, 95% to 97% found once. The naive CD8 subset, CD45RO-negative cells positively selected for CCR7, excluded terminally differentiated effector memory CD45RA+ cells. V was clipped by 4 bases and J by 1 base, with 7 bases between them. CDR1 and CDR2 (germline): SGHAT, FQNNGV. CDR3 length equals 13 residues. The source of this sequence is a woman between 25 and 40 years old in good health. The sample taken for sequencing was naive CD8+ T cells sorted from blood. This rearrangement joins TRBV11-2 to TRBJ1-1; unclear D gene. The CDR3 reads CASSSRRNTEAFF. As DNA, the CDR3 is TGTGCCAGCAGCTCCCGGCGGAACACTGAAGCTTTCTTT.